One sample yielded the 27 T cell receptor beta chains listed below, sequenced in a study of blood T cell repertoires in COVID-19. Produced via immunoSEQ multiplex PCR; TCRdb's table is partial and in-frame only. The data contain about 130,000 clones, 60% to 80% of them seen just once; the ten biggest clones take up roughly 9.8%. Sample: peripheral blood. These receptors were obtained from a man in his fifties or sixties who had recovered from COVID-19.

CDR3: CASRDRGDTQYF. The CDR3 region has the DNA TGTGCCAGCCGGGACAGGGGGGATACGCAGTATTTT. J is TRBJ2-3 and V is TRBV2; 11 nucleotides align to TRBD1. V trimming: 8 bases; J trimming: 6 bases; junction bases outside the gene matches: 1. Germline CDR1 is SNHLY and CDR2 is FYNNEI. The CDR3 length is 12 residues.

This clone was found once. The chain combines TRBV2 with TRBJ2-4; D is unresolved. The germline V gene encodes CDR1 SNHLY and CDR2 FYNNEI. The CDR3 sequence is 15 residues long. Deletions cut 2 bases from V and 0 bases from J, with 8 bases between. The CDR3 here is CASSETALAKNIQYF. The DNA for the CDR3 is TGTGCCAGCAGTGAAACAGCTTTAGCCAAAAACATTCAGTACTTC.

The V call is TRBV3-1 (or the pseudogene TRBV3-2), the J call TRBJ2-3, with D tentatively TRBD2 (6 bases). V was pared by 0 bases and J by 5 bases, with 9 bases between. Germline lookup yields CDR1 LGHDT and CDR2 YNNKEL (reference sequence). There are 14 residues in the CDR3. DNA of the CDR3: TGTGCCAGCAGCCAAGACCTAGCGTTAGATACGCAGTATTTT. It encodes CASSQDLALDTQYF.

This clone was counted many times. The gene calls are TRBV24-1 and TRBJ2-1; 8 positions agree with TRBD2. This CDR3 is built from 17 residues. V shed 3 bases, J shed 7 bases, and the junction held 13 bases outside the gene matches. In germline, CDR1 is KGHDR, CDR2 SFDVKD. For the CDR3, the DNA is TGTGCCACCAGTGATGCGGCGGGGAGCGGGAGTCATAATGAGCAGTTCTTC. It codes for CATSDAAGSGSHNEQFF.

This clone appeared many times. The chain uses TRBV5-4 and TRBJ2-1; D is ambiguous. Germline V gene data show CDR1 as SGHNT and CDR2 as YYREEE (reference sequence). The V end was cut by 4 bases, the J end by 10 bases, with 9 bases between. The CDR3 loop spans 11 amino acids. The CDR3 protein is CASSVTREQFF. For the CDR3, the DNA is TGTGCCAGCAGCGTCACGAGGGAGCAGTTCTTC.

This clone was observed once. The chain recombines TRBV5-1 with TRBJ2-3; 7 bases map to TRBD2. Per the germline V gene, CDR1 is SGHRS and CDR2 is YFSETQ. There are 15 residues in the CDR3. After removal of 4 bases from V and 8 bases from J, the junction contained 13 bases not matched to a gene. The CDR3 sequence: CASSRDEGGAGTQYF. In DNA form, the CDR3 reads TGCGCCAGCAGCCGGGACGAGGGAGGGGCCGGTACGCAGTATTTT.

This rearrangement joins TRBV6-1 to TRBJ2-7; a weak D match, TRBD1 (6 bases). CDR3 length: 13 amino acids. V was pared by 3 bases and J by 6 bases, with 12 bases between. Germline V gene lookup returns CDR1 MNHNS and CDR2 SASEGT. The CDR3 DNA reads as TGTGCCAGCAGTGATGGACAGTGGAGCGAGCAGTACTTC. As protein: CASSDGQWSEQYF.

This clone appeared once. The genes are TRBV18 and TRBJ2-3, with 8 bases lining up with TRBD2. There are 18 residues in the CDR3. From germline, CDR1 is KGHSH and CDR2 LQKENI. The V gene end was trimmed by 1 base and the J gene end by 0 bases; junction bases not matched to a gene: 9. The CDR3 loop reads CASSPRASGPSSTDTQYF. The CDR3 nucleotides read TGTGCCAGCTCACCACGGGCTAGCGGGCCTTCTAGCACAGATACGCAGTATTTT.

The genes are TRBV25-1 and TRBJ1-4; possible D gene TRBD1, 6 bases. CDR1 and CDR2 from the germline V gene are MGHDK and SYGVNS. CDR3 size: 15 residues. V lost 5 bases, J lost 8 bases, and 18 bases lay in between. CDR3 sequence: CASSTNRALGEKLFF. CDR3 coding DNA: TGTGCCAGCAGTACGAACAGGGCCTTAGGCGAAAAACTGTTTTTT. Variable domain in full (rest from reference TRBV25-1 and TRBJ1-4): EADIYQTPRYLVIGTGKKITLECSQTMGHDKMYWYQQDPGMELHLIHYSYGVNSTEKGDLSSESTVSRIRTEHFPLTLESARPSHTSQYLCASSTNRALGEKLFFGSGTQLSVL.

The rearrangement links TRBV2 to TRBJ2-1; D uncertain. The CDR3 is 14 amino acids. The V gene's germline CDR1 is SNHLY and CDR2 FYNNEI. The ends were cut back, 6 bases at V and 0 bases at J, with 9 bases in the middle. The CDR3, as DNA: TGTGCCAGCAGGGTCTGGAGCTCCTACAATGAGCAGTTCTTC. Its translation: CASRVWSSYNEQFF.

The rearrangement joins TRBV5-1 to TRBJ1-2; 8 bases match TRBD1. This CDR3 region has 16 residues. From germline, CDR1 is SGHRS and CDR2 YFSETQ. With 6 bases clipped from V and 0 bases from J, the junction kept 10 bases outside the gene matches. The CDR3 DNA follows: TGCGCCAGCACCGAGGGACAGGCGGGTCCTAACTATGGCTACACCTTC. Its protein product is CASTEGQAGPNYGYTF.

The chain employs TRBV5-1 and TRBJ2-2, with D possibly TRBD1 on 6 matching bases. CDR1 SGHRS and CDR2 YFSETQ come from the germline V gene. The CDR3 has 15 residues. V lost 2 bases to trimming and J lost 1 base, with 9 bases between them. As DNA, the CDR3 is TGCGCCAGCAGCTTCGGGACATTGAACACCGGGGAGCTGTTTTTT. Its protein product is CASSFGTLNTGELFF.

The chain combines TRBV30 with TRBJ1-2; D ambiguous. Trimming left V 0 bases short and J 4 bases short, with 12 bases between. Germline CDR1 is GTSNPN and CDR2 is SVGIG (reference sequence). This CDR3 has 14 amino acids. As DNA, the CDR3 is TGTGCCTGGAGTGTACTTATTTCCGGCTATGGCTACACCTTC. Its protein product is CAWSVLISGYGYTF.

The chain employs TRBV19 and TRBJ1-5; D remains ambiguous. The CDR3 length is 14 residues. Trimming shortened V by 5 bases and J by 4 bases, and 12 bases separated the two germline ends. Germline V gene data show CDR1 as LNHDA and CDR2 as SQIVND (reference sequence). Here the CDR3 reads CASSAGRPNQPQHF. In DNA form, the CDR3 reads TGTGCCAGTAGTGCCGGGAGGCCTAATCAGCCCCAGCATTTT.

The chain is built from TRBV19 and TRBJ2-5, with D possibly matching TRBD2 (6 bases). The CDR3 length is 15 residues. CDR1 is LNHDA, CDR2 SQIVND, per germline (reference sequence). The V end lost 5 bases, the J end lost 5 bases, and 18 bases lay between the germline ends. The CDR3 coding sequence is TGTGCCAGTAGTGCAAGCCGGGGGAACATTGAGACCCAGTACTTC. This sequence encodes CASSASRGNIETQYF.

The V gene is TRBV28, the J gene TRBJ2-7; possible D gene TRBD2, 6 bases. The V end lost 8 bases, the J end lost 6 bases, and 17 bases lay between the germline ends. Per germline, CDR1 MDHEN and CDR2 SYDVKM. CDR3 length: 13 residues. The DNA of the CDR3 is TGTGCCAGCCGGGACTCAAGGAGTTTCGAGCAGTACTTC. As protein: CASRDSRSFEQYF.

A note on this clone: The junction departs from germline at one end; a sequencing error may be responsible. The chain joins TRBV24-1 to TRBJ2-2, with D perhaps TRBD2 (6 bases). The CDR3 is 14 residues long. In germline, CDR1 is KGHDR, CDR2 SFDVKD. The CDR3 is CATRTGEDTGELFF. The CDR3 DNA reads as TGTGCAACCAGGACGGGAGAGGACACCGGGGAGCTGTTTTTT.

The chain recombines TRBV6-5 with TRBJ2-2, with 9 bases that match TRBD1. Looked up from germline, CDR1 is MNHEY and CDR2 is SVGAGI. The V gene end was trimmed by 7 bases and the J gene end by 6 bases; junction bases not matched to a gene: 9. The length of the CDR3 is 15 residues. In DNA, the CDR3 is TGTGCCAGCACAATTGGACAGGGGAGGGCCGGGGAGCTGTTTTTT. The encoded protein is CASTIGQGRAGELFF.

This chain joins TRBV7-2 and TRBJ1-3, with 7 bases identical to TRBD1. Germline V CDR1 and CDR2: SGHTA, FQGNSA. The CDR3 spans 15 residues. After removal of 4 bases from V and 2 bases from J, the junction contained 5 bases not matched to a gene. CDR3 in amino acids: CASSSTTGPGNTIYF. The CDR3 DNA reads TGTGCCAGCAGCTCTACGACAGGGCCTGGAAACACCATATATTTT. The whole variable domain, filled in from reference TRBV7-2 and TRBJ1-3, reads GAGVSQSPSNKVTEKGKDVELRCDPISGHTALYWYRQSLGQGLEFLIYFQGNSAPDKSGLPSDRFSAERTGGSVSTLTIQRTQQEDSAVYLCASSSTTGPGNTIYFGEGSWLTVV.

CDR3 coding DNA: TGTGCCAGCAGCCAATTGACAGGGGTTACAGATACGCAGTATTTT. It codes for CASSQLTGVTDTQYF. V usage is TRBV4-2 and J usage is TRBJ2-3, with TRBD1 identical over 8 bases. Germline assignment: CDR1 LGHNA and CDR2 YNFKEQ. This CDR3 is 15 amino acids long. Trimming took 2 bases from V and 3 from J; bases not matched to a gene: 4.

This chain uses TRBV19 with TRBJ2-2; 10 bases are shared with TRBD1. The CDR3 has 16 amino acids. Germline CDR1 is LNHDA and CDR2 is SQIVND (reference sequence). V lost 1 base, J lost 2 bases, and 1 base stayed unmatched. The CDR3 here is CASSIATGGNTGELFF. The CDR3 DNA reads TGTGCCAGTAGTATAGCGACAGGGGGCAACACCGGGGAGCTGTTTTTT.

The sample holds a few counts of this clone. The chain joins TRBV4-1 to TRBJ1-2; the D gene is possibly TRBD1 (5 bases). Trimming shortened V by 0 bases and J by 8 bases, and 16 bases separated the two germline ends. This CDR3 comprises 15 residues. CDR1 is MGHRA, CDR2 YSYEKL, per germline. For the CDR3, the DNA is TGCGCCAGCAGCCAAGATCTCCGGGGGGAGGGCGGCTACACCTTC. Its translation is CASSQDLRGEGGYTF.

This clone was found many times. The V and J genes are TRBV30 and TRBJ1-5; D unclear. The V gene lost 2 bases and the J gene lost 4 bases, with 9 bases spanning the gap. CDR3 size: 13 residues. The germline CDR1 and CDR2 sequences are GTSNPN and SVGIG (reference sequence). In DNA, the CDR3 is TGTGCCTGGAGTTCGACTGAAAATCAGCCCCAGCATTTT. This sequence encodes CAWSSTENQPQHF.

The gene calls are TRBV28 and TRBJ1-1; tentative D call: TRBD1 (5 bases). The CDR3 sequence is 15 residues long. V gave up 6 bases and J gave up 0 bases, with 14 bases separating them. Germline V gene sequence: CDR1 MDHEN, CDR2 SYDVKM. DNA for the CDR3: TGTGCCAGCAGCTTGGCCAGGGCCTTGAACACTGAAGCTTTCTTT. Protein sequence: CASSLARALNTEAFF.

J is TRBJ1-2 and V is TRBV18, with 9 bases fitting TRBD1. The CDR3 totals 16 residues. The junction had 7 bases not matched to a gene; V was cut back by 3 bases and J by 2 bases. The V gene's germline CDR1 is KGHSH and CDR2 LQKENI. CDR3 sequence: CASSPSDRGVNYGYTF. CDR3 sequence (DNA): TGTGCCAGCTCACCTAGCGACAGGGGGGTGAACTATGGCTACACCTTC. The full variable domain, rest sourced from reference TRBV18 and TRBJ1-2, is NAGVMQNPRHLVRRRGQEARLRCSPMKGHSHVYWYRQLPEEGLKFMVYLQKENIIDESGMPKERFSAEFPKEGPSILRIQQVVRGDSAAYFCASSPSDRGVNYGYTFGSGTRLTVV.

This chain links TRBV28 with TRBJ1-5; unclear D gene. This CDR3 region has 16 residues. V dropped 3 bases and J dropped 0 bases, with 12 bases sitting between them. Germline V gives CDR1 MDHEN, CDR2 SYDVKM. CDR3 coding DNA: TGTGCCAGCAGTTTCAGTCCCGGAGATAGCAATCAGCCCCAGCATTTT. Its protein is CASSFSPGDSNQPQHF.

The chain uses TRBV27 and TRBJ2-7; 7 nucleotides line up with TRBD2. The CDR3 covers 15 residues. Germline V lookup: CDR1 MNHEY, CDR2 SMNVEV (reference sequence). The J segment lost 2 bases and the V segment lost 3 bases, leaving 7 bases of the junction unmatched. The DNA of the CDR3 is TGTGCCAGCAGTTTCGGGGAGGGATTAACCTACGAGCAGTACTTC. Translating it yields CASSFGEGLTYEQYF.